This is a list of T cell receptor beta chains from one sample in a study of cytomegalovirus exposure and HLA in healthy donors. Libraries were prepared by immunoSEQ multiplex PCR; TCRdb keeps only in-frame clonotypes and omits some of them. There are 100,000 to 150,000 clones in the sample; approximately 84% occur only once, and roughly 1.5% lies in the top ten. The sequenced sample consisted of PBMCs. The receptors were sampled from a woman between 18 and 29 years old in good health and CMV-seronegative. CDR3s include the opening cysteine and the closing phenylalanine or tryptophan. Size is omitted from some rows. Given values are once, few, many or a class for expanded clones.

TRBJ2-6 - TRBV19 CASSIGGSGANVLTF
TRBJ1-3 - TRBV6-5 CASRPAGGYGNTIYF
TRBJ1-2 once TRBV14 CASSKGTEKYGYTF
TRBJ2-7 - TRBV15 CVTSRLTPGNREGMRYF
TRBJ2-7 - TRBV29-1 CSAEGATYEQYF
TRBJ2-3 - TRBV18 CASSRGSASTDTQYF
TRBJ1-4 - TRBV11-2 CASSLRGVGEKLFF
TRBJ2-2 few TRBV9 CASSGQPTGELFF
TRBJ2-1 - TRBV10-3 CAISASFGSSYNEQFF
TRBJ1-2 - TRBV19 CASSNAGTVYGYTF
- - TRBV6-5 CASRLNQGSYEQYF
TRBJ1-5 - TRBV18 CASSPGADEQPQHF
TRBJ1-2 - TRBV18 CASSLDRESRGYTF
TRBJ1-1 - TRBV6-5 CAISRGEGTEAFF
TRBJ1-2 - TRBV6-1 CASREQGAIYGYTF
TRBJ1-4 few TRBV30 CAWSPSTNEKLFF
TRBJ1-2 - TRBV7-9 CASSFIGGGVYTF
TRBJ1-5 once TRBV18 CASSTNDRGGQPQHF
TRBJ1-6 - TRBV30 CAWAGSSYNSPLHF
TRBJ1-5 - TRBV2 CASSEASFDNQPQHF
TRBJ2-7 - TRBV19 CASSKGLNSYEQYF
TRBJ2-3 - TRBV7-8 CASIAGTVGADTQYF
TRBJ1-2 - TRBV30 CAWTRRDTSNYGYTF
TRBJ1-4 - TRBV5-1 CASSLAVKTGEFHEKLFF
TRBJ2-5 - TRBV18 CASSPRTGREETQYF
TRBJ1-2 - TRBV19 CASSPRFPMTGSSYGYTF
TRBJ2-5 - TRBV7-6 CASTLLRGFQETQYF
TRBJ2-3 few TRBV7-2 CASSFIGGTTDTQYF
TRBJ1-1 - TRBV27 CASSLSILNTEAFF
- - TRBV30 CAWSVLQGRNEQYF
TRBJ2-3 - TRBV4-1 CASSQSTRSTDTQYF
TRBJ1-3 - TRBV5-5 CASSPVTGMGGNTIYF
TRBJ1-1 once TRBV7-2 CASSLRGLLNTEAFF
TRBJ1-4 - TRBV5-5 CASSLVITGEEKLFF
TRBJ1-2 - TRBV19 CASSKADRQPGYTF
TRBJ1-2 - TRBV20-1 CSATGQGNYTF
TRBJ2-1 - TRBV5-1 CASSLDSAGSGNEQFF
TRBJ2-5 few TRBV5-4 CASSSGLAGGPQETQYF
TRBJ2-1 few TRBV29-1 CSGWEGEQFF
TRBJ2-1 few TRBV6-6 CASSYSRDFYNEQFF
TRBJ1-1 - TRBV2 CASKSVGDTEAFF
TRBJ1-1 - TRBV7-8 CASSLVKGVYTEAFF
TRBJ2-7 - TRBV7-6 CASSPGPGEQYF
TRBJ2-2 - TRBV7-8 CASSFGGELFF
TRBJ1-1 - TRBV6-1 CASSEEANLDTEAFF
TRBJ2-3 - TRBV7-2 CASSLPGDTQYF
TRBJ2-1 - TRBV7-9 CASSSTGEPYNEQFF
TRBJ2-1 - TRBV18 CASSLTGPAEQFF
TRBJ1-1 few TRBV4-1 CASSQVMYKGENFGSEAFF
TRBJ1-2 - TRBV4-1 CASSQDGATGDPLGYTF
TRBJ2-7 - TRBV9 CASSVGDSRSYEQYF
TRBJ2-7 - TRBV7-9 CASSPGGGNEQYF
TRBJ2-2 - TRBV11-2 CASSSLLRADTGELFF